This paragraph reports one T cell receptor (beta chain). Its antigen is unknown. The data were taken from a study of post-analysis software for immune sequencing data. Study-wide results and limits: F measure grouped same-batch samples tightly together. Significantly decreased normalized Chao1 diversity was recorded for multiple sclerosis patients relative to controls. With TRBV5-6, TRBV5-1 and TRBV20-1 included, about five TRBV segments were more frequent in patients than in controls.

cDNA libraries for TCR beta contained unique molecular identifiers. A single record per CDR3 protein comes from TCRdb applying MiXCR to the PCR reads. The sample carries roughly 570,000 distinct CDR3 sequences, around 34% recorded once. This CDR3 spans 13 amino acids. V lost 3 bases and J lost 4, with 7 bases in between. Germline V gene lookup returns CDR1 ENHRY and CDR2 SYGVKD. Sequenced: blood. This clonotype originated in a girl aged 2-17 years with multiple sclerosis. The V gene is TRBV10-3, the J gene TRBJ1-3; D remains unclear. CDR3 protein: CAISDGGGNTIYF. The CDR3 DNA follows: TGTGCCATCAGTGATGGCGGCGGAAACACCATATATTTT.